A selection of T cell receptor beta chains follows, all from one sample in a study of OX40 agonist ivuxolimab in advanced cancers. Assay used: immunoSEQ multiplex PCR; TCRdb lists only in-frame clones, some missing. The sample has about 20,000 clones; less than 90% are singletons. Material: CD4+ or CD8+ T cells sorted from blood, obtained in a trial of the OX40 agonist ivuxolimab. These receptors came from an adult with an advanced solid tumor such as melanoma, head and neck, liver or kidney cancer. Both conserved end residues are part of each CDR3. The D gene is left open where the match is weak. Some rows have no size entry. The others give once, few or many, or a class for an expanded clone.

J gene: TRBJ2-1
D gene: -
V gene: TRBV29-1
clone size: medium-sized
CDR3 protein: CSVVWGRNNEQFF
CDR3 DNA: TGCAGCGTTGTATGGGGGAGGAACAATGAGCAGTTCTTC

J gene: TRBJ2-7
D gene: TRBD1
V gene: TRBV5-4
clone size: -
CDR3 protein: CASSSPGQGPHEQYF
CDR3 DNA: TGTGCCAGCAGCTCACCGGGACAGGGTCCCCACGAGCAGTACTTC

J gene: TRBJ2-7
D gene: -
V gene: TRBV4-3
clone size: -
CDR3 protein: CASSQEGVRGLEQYF
CDR3 DNA: TGCGCCAGCAGCCAAGAAGGAGTCAGGGGTTTGGAGCAGTACTTC

J gene: TRBJ2-1
D gene: -
V gene: TRBV7-2
clone size: -
CDR3 protein: CASTQGPYNEQFF
CDR3 DNA: TGTGCCAGCACTCAGGGTCCCTACAATGAGCAGTTCTTC

J gene: TRBJ2-1
D gene: -
V gene: TRBV27
clone size: -
CDR3 protein: CASSFGRSSYNEQFF
CDR3 DNA: TGTGCCAGCAGTTTTGGCCGGAGCTCCTACAATGAGCAGTTCTTC

J gene: TRBJ2-5
D gene: -
V gene: TRBV4-3
clone size: -
CDR3 protein: CASSQDTGTQETQYF
CDR3 DNA: TGCGCCAGCAGCCAAGATACCGGGACCCAAGAGACCCAGTACTTC

J gene: TRBJ2-1
D gene: -
V gene: TRBV7-9
clone size: -
CDR3 protein: CASSSRDEQFF
CDR3 DNA: TGTGCCAGCAGCTCGCGCGATGAGCAGTTCTTC

J gene: TRBJ2-2
D gene: -
V gene: TRBV6-5
clone size: once
CDR3 protein: CASSYSIGELFF
CDR3 DNA: TGTGCCAGCAGTTACTCGATCGGGGAGCTGTTTTTT

J gene: TRBJ1-1
D gene: TRBD1
V gene: TRBV30
clone size: few
CDR3 protein: CAWSGGTGNTEAFF
CDR3 DNA: TGTGCCTGGAGTGGGGGGACAGGGAACACTGAAGCTTTCTTT

J gene: TRBJ2-1
D gene: -
V gene: TRBV19
clone size: -
CDR3 protein: CASSSEVGVREQFF
CDR3 DNA: TGTGCCAGTAGTAGTGAGGTAGGAGTTCGTGAGCAGTTCTTC

J gene: TRBJ2-1
D gene: TRBD2
V gene: TRBV6-5
clone size: -
CDR3 protein: CASSYGLAGFNEQFF
CDR3 DNA: TGTGCCAGCAGTTACGGGCTAGCGGGGTTCAATGAGCAGTTCTTC

J gene: TRBJ1-5
D gene: -
V gene: TRBV7-3
clone size: -
CDR3 protein: CASSPRNQPQHF
CDR3 DNA: TGTGCCAGCAGCCCCAGGAATCAGCCCCAGCATTTT

J gene: TRBJ1-5
D gene: -
V gene: TRBV7-6
clone size: -
CDR3 protein: CASSHGPAEPQHF
CDR3 DNA: TGTGCCAGCAGCCACGGCCCCGCGGAACCCCAGCATTTT

J gene: TRBJ1-1
D gene: -
V gene: TRBV29-1
clone size: -
CDR3 protein: CSARLRGGTEAFF
CDR3 DNA: TGCAGCGCCCGATTGAGGGGCGGCACTGAAGCTTTCTTT

J gene: TRBJ2-7
D gene: TRBD1
V gene: TRBV5-1
clone size: once
CDR3 protein: CASSTGTGLAYEQYF
CDR3 DNA: TGCGCCAGCAGCACCGGGACAGGGCTCGCTTACGAGCAGTACTTC

J gene: TRBJ2-1
D gene: -
V gene: TRBV7-9
clone size: -
CDR3 protein: CASSSSGQYNEQFF
CDR3 DNA: TGTGCCAGCAGCTCCTCCGGACAGTACAATGAGCAGTTCTTC

J gene: TRBJ2-1
D gene: TRBD1
V gene: TRBV30
clone size: -
CDR3 protein: CAWSDGQGSNEQFF
CDR3 DNA: TGTGCCTGGAGCGATGGACAGGGATCCAATGAGCAGTTCTTC

J gene: TRBJ1-5
D gene: -
V gene: TRBV5-6
clone size: -
CDR3 protein: CASSLGAAAYQPQHF
CDR3 DNA: TGTGCCAGCAGCTTGGGGGCGGCGGCCTATCAGCCCCAGCATTTT

J gene: TRBJ1-1
D gene: -
V gene: TRBV29-1
clone size: few
CDR3 protein: CSVNRVTEAFF
CDR3 DNA: TGCAGCGTCAACAGGGTCACTGAAGCTTTCTTT

J gene: TRBJ2-7
D gene: -
V gene: TRBV2
clone size: -
CDR3 protein: CAWVRSISYEQYF
CDR3 DNA: TGTGCCTGGGTCCGGTCGATCTCCTACGAGCAGTACTTC

J gene: TRBJ2-7
D gene: -
V gene: TRBV5-5
clone size: once
CDR3 protein: CASSLDTGEQYF
CDR3 DNA: TGTGCCAGCAGCTTGGACACGGGCGAGCAGTACTTC

J gene: TRBJ2-7
D gene: TRBD2
V gene: TRBV4-1
clone size: -
CDR3 protein: CASSHGGSSYEQYF
CDR3 DNA: TGCGCCAGCAGCCACGGCGGGAGTTCGTACGAGCAGTACTTC

J gene: TRBJ2-7
D gene: -
V gene: TRBV19
clone size: few
CDR3 protein: CASSPGQTYEQYF
CDR3 DNA: TGTGCCAGTAGTCCCGGGCAGACCTACGAGCAGTACTTC

J gene: TRBJ1-4
D gene: -
V gene: TRBV27
clone size: -
CDR3 protein: CASSHRVEEKLFF
CDR3 DNA: TGTGCCAGCAGCCACAGGGTAGAAGAAAAACTGTTTTTT

J gene: TRBJ1-5
D gene: -
V gene: TRBV27
clone size: -
CDR3 protein: CASSPHLRGEGQPQHF
CDR3 DNA: TGTGCCAGCAGTCCCCATCTCAGGGGAGAGGGTCAGCCCCAGCATTTT

J gene: TRBJ1-1
D gene: -
V gene: TRBV4-1
clone size: -
CDR3 protein: CASSQSRHYMNTEAFF
CDR3 DNA: TGCGCCAGCAGCCAATCCCGACACTATATGAACACTGAAGCTTTCTTT

J gene: TRBJ1-4
D gene: -
V gene: TRBV5-6
clone size: -
CDR3 protein: CASSSPGQGWTNEKLFF
CDR3 DNA: TGTGCCAGCAGTTCTCCCGGGCAGGGTTGGACTAATGAAAAACTGTTTTTT

J gene: TRBJ1-1
D gene: -
V gene: TRBV29-1
clone size: few
CDR3 protein: CSVGGTLEAFF
CDR3 DNA: TGCAGCGTTGGAGGCACCCTTGAAGCTTTCTTT

J gene: TRBJ2-7
D gene: -
V gene: TRBV9
clone size: -
CDR3 protein: CASSSGTYEQYF
CDR3 DNA: TGTGCCAGCAGCTCTGGGACTTACGAGCAGTACTTC

J gene: TRBJ2-3
D gene: TRBD2
V gene: TRBV30
clone size: once
CDR3 protein: CAWSVLMSGSLTDTQYF
CDR3 DNA: TGTGCCTGGAGTGTACTGATGAGCGGGAGTCTCACAGATACGCAGTATTTT

J gene: TRBJ2-7
D gene: -
V gene: TRBV29-1
clone size: -
CDR3 protein: CSAETGPSYEQYF
CDR3 DNA: TGCAGCGCTGAAACGGGACCCTCCTACGAGCAGTACTTC

J gene: TRBJ2-1
D gene: -
V gene: TRBV13
clone size: -
CDR3 protein: CASSFLARVNEQFF
CDR3 DNA: TGTGCCAGCAGCTTTCTAGCACGGGTCAATGAGCAGTTCTTC

J gene: TRBJ1-5
D gene: TRBD1
V gene: TRBV27
clone size: once
CDR3 protein: CASRQGVSNQPQHF
CDR3 DNA: TGTGCCTCGAGACAGGGGGTTAGCAATCAGCCCCAGCATTTT

J gene: TRBJ2-7
D gene: -
V gene: TRBV30
clone size: -
CDR3 protein: CACLTRGAWSYEQYF
CDR3 DNA: TGTGCCTGTTTGACCCGGGGAGCCTGGAGCTACGAGCAGTACTTC

J gene: TRBJ2-7
D gene: TRBD2
V gene: TRBV9
clone size: -
CDR3 protein: CASSETSGGSYEQYF
CDR3 DNA: TGTGCCAGCAGCGAGACTAGCGGGGGGTCCTACGAGCAGTACTTC

J gene: TRBJ2-3
D gene: -
V gene: TRBV27
clone size: -
CDR3 protein: CASGPGTRLADTQYF
CDR3 DNA: TGTGCCAGCGGACCCGGGACCCGACTCGCAGATACGCAGTATTTT

J gene: TRBJ1-1
D gene: -
V gene: TRBV4-3
clone size: once
CDR3 protein: CASSQEGTYTEAFF
CDR3 DNA: TGCGCCAGCAGCCAAGAAGGGACCTACACTGAAGCTTTCTTT

J gene: TRBJ2-1
D gene: -
V gene: TRBV7-6
clone size: few
CDR3 protein: CASSPNYNEQFF
CDR3 DNA: TGTGCCAGCAGCCCCAATTACAATGAGCAGTTCTTC

J gene: TRBJ1-2
D gene: TRBD1
V gene: TRBV6-1
clone size: few
CDR3 protein: CASSEVWTGGNGYTF
CDR3 DNA: TGTGCCAGCAGTGAAGTCTGGACAGGGGGCAATGGCTACACCTTC

J gene: TRBJ2-5
D gene: -
V gene: TRBV4-1
clone size: -
CDR3 protein: CASREGETQYF
CDR3 DNA: TGCGCCAGCAGGGAGGGAGAGACCCAGTACTTC

J gene: TRBJ2-1
D gene: TRBD2
V gene: TRBV7-9
clone size: -
CDR3 protein: CASSSGLAGSYNEQFF
CDR3 DNA: TGTGCCAGCAGCTCGGGACTAGCGGGCTCCTACAATGAGCAGTTCTTC

J gene: TRBJ2-3
D gene: TRBD2
V gene: TRBV28
clone size: -
CDR3 protein: CASSLPSGDTQYF
CDR3 DNA: TGTGCCAGCAGTTTACCTAGCGGCGATACGCAGTATTTT

J gene: TRBJ2-3
D gene: TRBD2
V gene: TRBV19
clone size: -
CDR3 protein: CASSIGRLAGGTDTQYF
CDR3 DNA: TGTGCCAGTAGTATAGGAAGACTAGCGGGAGGCACAGATACGCAGTATTTT